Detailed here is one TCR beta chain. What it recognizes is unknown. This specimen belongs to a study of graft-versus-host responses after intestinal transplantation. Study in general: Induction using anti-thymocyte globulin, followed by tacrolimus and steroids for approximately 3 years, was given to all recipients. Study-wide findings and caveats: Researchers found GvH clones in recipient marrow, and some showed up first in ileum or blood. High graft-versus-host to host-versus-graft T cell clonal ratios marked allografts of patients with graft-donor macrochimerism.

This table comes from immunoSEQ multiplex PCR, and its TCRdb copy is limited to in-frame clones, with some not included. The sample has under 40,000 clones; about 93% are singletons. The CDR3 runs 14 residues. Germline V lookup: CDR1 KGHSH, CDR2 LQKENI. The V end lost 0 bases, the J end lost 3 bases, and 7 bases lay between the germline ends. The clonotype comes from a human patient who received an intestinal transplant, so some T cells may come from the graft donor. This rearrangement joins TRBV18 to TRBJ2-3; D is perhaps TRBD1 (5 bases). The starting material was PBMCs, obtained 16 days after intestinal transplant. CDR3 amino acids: CASSPPDRTDTQYF. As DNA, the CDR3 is TGTGCCAGCTCACCACCCGACAGAACAGATACGCAGTATTTT.